This T cell receptor (beta chain) appears in the sequencing data of a study of PD-1 blockade in classical Hodgkin lymphoma. All patients relapsed after autologous stem cell transplantation, and brentuximab vedotin exposure varied. Profiled with immunoSEQ multiplex PCR; TCRdb holds only in-frame clones, not every one. The table includes around 70,000 clones, 71% detected once. The germline CDR1 and CDR2 sequences are SGDLS and YYNGEE. The CDR3 runs to 17 residues. V gave up 4 bases and J gave up 2 bases, with 20 bases separating them. The chain recombines TRBV9 with TRBJ2-3; D possibly corresponds to TRBD2 (7 bases). The material was peripheral blood mononuclear cells (PBMCs), obtained before the second cycle of nivolumab. The receptor was isolated from a human donor with classical Hodgkin lymphoma. This CDR3 reads CASSPVVGGGYTDTQYF. CDR3 sequence (DNA): TGTGCCAGCAGCCCCGTAGTTGGCGGGGGCTACACAGATACGCAGTATTTT. Full variable domain (outside the CDR3, taken from reference TRBV9 and TRBJ2-3): DSGVTQTPKHLITATGQRVTLRCSPRSGDLSVYWYQQSLDQGLQFLIQYYNGEERAKGNILERFSAQQFPDLHSELNLSSLELGDSALYFCASSPVVGGGYTDTQYFGPGTRLTVL.